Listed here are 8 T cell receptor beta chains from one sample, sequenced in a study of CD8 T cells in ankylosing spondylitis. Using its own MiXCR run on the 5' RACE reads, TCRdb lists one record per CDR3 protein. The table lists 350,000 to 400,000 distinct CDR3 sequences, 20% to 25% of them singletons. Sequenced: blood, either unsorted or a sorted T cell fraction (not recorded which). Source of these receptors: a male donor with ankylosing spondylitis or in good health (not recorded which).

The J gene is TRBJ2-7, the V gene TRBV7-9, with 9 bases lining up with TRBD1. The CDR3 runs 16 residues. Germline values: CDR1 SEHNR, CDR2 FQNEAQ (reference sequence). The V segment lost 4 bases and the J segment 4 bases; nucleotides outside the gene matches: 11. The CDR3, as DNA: TGTGCCAGCAGCTCCGTACCGGGACAGGGATCTTACGAGCAGTACTTC. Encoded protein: CASSSVPGQGSYEQYF.

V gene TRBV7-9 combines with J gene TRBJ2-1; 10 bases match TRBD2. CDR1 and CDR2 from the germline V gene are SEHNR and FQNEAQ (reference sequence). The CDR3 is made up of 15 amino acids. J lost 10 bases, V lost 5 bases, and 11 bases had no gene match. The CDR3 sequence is CASSPSGGAYSEQFF. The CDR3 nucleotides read TGTGCCAGCAGCCCGAGCGGGGGGGCTTATTCCGAGCAGTTCTTC.

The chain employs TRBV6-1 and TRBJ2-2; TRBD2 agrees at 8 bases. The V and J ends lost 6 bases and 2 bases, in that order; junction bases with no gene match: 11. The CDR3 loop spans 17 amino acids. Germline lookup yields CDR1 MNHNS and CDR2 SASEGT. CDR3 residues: CASRSMRGVFNTGELFF. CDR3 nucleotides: TGTGCCAGCAGGTCAATGCGGGGGGTTTTTAACACCGGGGAGCTGTTTTTT.

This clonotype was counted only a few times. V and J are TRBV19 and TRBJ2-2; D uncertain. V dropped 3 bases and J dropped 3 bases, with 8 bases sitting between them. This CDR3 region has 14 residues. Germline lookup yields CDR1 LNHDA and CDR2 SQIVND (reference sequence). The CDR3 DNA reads TGTGCCAGTAGTATCGGGCCGGACACCGGGGAGCTGTTTTTT. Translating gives CASSIGPDTGELFF.

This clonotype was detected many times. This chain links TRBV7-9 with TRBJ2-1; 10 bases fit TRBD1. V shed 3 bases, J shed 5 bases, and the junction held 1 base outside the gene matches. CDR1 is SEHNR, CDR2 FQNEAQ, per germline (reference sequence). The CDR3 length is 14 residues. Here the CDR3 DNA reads TGTGCCAGCAGCTTTGGGACAGGGGACAATGAGCAGTTCTTC. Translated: CASSFGTGDNEQFF.

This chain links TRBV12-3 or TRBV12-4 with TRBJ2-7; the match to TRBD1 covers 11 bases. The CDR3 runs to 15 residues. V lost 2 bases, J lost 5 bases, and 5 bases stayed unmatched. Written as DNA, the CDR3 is TGTGCCAGCAGTTTAACGGGACAGGGGGTCCACGAGCAGTACTTC. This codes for CASSLTGQGVHEQYF.

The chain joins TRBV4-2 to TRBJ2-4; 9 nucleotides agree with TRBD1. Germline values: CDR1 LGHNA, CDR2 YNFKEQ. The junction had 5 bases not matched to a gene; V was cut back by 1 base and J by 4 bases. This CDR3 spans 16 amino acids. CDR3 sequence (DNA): TGTGCCAGCAGCCAAGCGAGACAGGGGGAAAAAAACATTCAGTACTTC. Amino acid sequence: CASSQARQGEKNIQYF.

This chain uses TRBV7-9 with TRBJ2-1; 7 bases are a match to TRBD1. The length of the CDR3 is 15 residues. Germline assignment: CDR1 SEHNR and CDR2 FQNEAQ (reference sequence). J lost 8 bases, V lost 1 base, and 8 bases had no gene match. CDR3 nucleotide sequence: TGTGCCAGCAGCTTAGTTTTTAGGGGGCGGTATGAGCAGTTCTTC. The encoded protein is CASSLVFRGRYEQFF.